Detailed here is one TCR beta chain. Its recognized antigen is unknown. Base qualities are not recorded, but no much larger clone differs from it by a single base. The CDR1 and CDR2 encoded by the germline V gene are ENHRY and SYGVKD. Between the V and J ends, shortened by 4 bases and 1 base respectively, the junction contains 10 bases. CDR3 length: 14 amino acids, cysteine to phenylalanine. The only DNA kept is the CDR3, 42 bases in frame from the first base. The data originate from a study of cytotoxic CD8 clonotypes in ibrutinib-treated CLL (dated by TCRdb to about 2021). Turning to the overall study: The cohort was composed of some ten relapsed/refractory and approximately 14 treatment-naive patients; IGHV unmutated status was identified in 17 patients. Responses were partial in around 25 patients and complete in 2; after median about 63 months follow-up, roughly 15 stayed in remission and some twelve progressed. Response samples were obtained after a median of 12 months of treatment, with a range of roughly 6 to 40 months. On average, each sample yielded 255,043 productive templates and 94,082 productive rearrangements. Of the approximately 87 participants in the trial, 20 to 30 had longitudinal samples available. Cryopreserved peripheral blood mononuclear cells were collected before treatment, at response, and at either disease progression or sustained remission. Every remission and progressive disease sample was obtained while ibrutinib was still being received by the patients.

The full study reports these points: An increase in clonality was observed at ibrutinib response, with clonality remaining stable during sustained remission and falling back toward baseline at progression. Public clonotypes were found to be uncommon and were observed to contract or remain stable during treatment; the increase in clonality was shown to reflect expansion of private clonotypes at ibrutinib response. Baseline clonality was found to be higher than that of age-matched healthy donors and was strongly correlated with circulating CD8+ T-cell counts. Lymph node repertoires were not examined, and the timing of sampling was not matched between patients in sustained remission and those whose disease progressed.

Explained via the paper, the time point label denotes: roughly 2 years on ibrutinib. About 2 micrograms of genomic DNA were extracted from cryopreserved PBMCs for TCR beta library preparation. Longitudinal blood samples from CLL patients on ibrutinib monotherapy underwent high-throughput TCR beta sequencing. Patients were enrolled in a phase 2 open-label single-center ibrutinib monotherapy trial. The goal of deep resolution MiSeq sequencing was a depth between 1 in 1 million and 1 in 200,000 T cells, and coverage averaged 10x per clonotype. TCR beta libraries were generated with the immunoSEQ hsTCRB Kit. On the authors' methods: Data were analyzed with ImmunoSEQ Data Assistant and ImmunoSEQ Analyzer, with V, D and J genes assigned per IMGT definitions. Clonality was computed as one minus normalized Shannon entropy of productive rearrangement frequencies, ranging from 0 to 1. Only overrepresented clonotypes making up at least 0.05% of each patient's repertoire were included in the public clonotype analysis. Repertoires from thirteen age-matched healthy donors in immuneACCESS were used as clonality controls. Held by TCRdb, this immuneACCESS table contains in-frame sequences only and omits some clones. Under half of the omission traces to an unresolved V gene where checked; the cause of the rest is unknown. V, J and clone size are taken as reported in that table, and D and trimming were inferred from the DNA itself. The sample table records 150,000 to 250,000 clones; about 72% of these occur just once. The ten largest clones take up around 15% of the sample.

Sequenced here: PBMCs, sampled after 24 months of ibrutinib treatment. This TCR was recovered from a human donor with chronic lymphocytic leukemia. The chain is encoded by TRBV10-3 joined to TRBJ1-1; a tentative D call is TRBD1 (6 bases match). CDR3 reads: CAISVAGANTEAFF. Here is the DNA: TGTGCCATCAGTGTGGCAGGGGCGAACACTGAAGCTTTCTTT.